One and the same sample provided the 30 T cell receptor beta chains below, sequenced in a study of Ad26.COV2.S vaccination and SARS-CoV-2 variants. Sequencing was performed with immunoSEQ multiplex PCR; in TCRdb, only in-frame clones are kept and a portion is missing. The sample yields hundreds of thousands of clones, roughly 89% seen once. Treatment in this sample: around 19 received Ad26.COV2.S at low or high dose, single or two shots; roughly 5 received placebo; per-sample allocation not given. Repertoires come from day 63 after the first vaccine or placebo injection. Specimen: peripheral blood, collected in a trial of Ad26.COV2.S vaccine versus placebo. The receptors come from a person between 18 and 60 years old who received the Ad26.COV2.S COVID-19 vaccine or a placebo.

The genes are TRBV5-1 and TRBJ1-1; D call uncertain. CDR1 is SGHRS and CDR2 is YFSETQ in the germline V gene. Deletions cut 4 bases from V and 1 base from J, with 11 bases between. This CDR3 contains 14 residues. The CDR3 protein is CASSRGVQNTEAFF. The CDR3 nucleotides are TGCGCCAGCAGCCGTGGGGTTCAGAACACTGAAGCTTTCTTT.

This sequence joins TRBV29-1 and TRBJ2-2; 7 bases map to TRBD1. V gave up 7 bases and J gave up 6 bases; unmatched junction bases: 2. Germline V gene lookup returns CDR1 SQVTM and CDR2 ANQGSEA. This CDR3 spans 11 amino acids. The CDR3 region has the DNA TGCAGCGGCACAGGGGCCGGGGAGCTGTTTTTT. Protein sequence: CSGTGAGELFF.

This clone appeared once. The rearrangement joins TRBV5-1 to TRBJ2-4, with TRBD1 matching 7 bases. CDR3 length: 13 amino acids. V lost 7 bases, J lost 0 bases, and 1 base stayed unmatched. From germline, CDR1 is SGHRS and CDR2 YFSETQ. The CDR3, as DNA: TGCGCCAGCGGGACAGAAGCCAAAAACATTCAGTACTTC. Protein product: CASGTEAKNIQYF.

The chain joins TRBV7-6 to TRBJ1-6; D is ambiguous. The V end was cut by 1 base, the J end by 9 bases, with 19 bases between. Germline V gives CDR1 SGHVS, CDR2 FNYEAQ. The CDR3 runs to 17 residues. The CDR3 DNA reads TGTGCCAGCAGCTTAGGCGGAGGGAGGTACTCGGGTTCACCCCTCCACTTT. Its translation is CASSLGGGRYSGSPLHF.

The rearrangement links TRBV2 to TRBJ1-1; D perhaps matches TRBD1 (5 bases). The germline V gene has CDR1 SNHLY and CDR2 FYNNEI. CDR3 length equals 15 residues. V lost 3 bases and J 11 bases, leaving 22 bases between the germline ends. DNA for the CDR3: TGTGCCAGCAGTGAGGGTCAGGGAGGGGTTACGACGGCTTTCTTT. Its translation is CASSEGQGGVTTAFF.

A single count supports this clone. The V gene is TRBV11-2, the J gene TRBJ1-1; D not certain. CDR1 and CDR2 (germline): SGHAT, FQNNGV. Trimming took off 1 base at V and 4 bases at J, with 10 bases between the two ends. The CDR3 totals 14 residues. The CDR3 sequence: CASSLARESTEAFF. Written as DNA, the CDR3 is TGTGCCAGCAGCTTAGCTCGGGAGAGCACTGAAGCTTTCTTT.

The CDR3 nucleotides are TGTGCCAGTAGTATAGTTGGACGGAATTACGAGCAGTACTTC. Encoded protein: CASSIVGRNYEQYF. The J gene is TRBJ2-7, the V gene TRBV19; D ambiguous. Trimming pared 1 base from V and 4 bases from J, leaving 11 bases between. The CDR3 is 14 amino acids. Germline V CDR1 and CDR2: LNHDA, SQIVND (reference sequence).

The rearrangement links TRBV7-2 to TRBJ1-5; no definite D call. CDR1 and CDR2 from the germline V gene are SGHTA and FQGNSA. CDR3 length: 13 amino acids. Trimming took 2 bases from V and 4 from J, leaving 6 bases between them. The DNA of the CDR3 is TGTGCCAGCAGCTTAACGGGTAATCAGCCCCAGCATTTT. Translated: CASSLTGNQPQHF. Together with reference TRBV7-2 and TRBJ1-5, the CDR3 gives the full variable domain: GAGVSQSPSNKVTEKGKDVELRCDPISGHTALYWYRQSLGQGLEFLIYFQGNSAPDKSGLPSDRFSAERTGGSVSTLTIQRTQQEDSAVYLCASSLTGNQPQHFGDGTRLSIL.

The chain combines TRBV7-3 with TRBJ2-7; possibly TRBD1 or TRBD2 for D (5 bases each). This CDR3 is built from 12 residues. Trimming pared 3 bases from V and 9 bases from J, leaving 12 bases between. In germline, CDR1 is SGHTA, CDR2 FQGTGA. As DNA, the CDR3 is TGTGCCAGCAGCTTGCCGGGGCTAAGGCAGTACGTC. This gives the protein CASSLPGLRQYV.

V and J are TRBV7-9 and TRBJ1-1; D is possibly TRBD1 (5 bases). Per the germline V gene, CDR1 is SEHNR and CDR2 is FQNEAQ (reference sequence). V was cut by 2 bases and J by 4 bases, with 8 bases left in between. The CDR3 sequence is 13 residues long. CDR3 loop: CASSLQGVTEAFF. The CDR3 DNA follows: TGTGCCAGCAGCTTACAAGGGGTCACTGAAGCTTTCTTT.

This clone was detected a few times. The chain uses TRBV28 and TRBJ1-6; the D gene is possibly TRBD1 (6 bases). CDR1 is MDHEN and CDR2 is SYDVKM in the germline V gene. This CDR3 is 15 amino acids long. V was shortened by 0 bases and J by 9 bases, with 12 bases between the two germline ends. CDR3 region: CASSLWPRGPSPLHF. CDR3 bases: TGTGCCAGCAGTTTATGGCCCAGGGGACCTTCACCCCTCCACTTT.

This clone has just a few counts. The chain uses TRBV4-1 and TRBJ1-1, with TRBD1 matching over 7 bases. The CDR3 loop spans 15 amino acids. V was pared by 6 bases and J by 0 bases, with 7 bases of the junction left unmatched. Germline V gene lookup returns CDR1 MGHRA and CDR2 YSYEKL. The CDR3 reads CASRQTQGLNTEAFF. The CDR3 DNA reads TGCGCCAGCAGACAAACACAGGGGCTGAACACTGAAGCTTTCTTT.

The CDR3 nucleotides are TGCGCCAGCAGCTTGGGAGATCCCCGATTCGGTTCACCCCTCCACTTT. Translating it yields CASSLGDPRFGSPLHF. The V gene is TRBV5-1, the J gene TRBJ1-6; the D is unclear. Germline V lookup: CDR1 SGHRS, CDR2 YFSETQ. There are 16 residues in the CDR3. V was cut by 0 bases and J by 9 bases, with 16 bases left in between.

The chain couples TRBV4-1 to TRBJ2-2; 8 bases agree with TRBD1. CDR1 and CDR2 (germline): MGHRA, YSYEKL. V was pared by 0 bases and J by 5 bases, with 5 bases of the junction left unmatched. The CDR3 consists of 16 residues. The chain's CDR3 is CASSQEWTGWTGELFF. The DNA of the CDR3 is TGCGCCAGCAGCCAAGAATGGACAGGGTGGACCGGGGAGCTGTTTTTT.

This rearrangement joins TRBV24-1 to TRBJ1-2; D remains unclear. The CDR3 contains 12 residues. Germline V gives CDR1 KGHDR, CDR2 SFDVKD. V lost 4 bases to trimming and J lost 3 bases, with 5 bases between them. The CDR3 region is CATSEEDYGYTF. In DNA form, the CDR3 reads TGTGCCACCAGTGAAGAGGACTATGGCTACACCTTC.

The chain recombines TRBV10-3 with TRBJ2-7, with 7 positions matching TRBD1. This CDR3 is built from 15 residues. Trimming at V came to 4 bases and at J to 3 bases, leaving 9 bases not matched to a gene. The germline V gene has CDR1 ENHRY and CDR2 SYGVKD. The CDR3 nucleotides read TGTGCCATCAGTGGGCACAGGGGTGATTACTACGAGCAGTACTTC. Encoded protein: CAISGHRGDYYEQYF.

The V and J genes are TRBV14 and TRBJ2-3, with 12 bases that match TRBD2. The CDR3 has 16 residues. J was trimmed by 5 bases and V by 6 bases; bases with no gene match: 9. Germline V gives CDR1 SGHDN, CDR2 FVKESK. DNA for the CDR3: TGTGCCAGCAGTATCCTAGCGGGGGGGCCCTTAGATACGCAGTATTTT. Translated: CASSILAGGPLDTQYF.

V is TRBV9 and J is TRBJ2-7; D possibly matches TRBD1 or TRBD2 (6 bases each). The V end was cut by 3 bases, the J end by 4 bases, with 17 bases between. This CDR3 comprises 15 residues. The V gene's germline CDR1 is SGDLS and CDR2 YYNGEE. Written as DNA, the CDR3 is TGTGCCAGCAGCGCCGGGTACACAGGGAGGTACGAGCAGTACTTC. Its protein is CASSAGYTGRYEQYF. Combining the CDR3 with reference TRBV9 and TRBJ2-7 gives the whole variable domain DSGVTQTPKHLITATGQRVTLRCSPRSGDLSVYWYQQSLDQGLQFLIQYYNGEERAKGNILERFSAQQFPDLHSELNLSSLELGDSALYFCASSAGYTGRYEQYFGPGTRLTVT.

The J gene is TRBJ1-1, the V gene TRBV30; D unclear. The V and J ends lost 4 bases and 3 bases respectively, with 21 bases between them. Per the germline V gene, CDR1 is GTSNPN and CDR2 is SVGIG (reference sequence). The CDR3 consists of 16 residues. The CDR3 spells CAWNRLTRPSDTEAFF. The CDR3 nucleotides are TGTGCCTGGAACCGCTTGACCCGACCTTCTGACACTGAAGCTTTCTTT.

The genes are TRBV6-1 and TRBJ1-2, with 12 bases that match TRBD1. Germline lookup yields CDR1 MNHNS and CDR2 SASEGT. This CDR3 has 18 amino acids. The ends lost 4 bases at V and 0 bases at J; junction bases unmatched: 9. The CDR3 loop is CASSGARDRGPTNYGYTF. The CDR3 DNA reads as TGTGCCAGCAGTGGGGCCCGGGACAGGGGGCCAACTAACTATGGCTACACCTTC.

The V and J genes are TRBV9 and TRBJ1-1; D is unclear. The CDR3 has 13 residues. Between the trimmed V and J ends, which lost 3 bases and 5 bases, there was a span of 11 bases. CDR1 and CDR2 (germline): SGDLS, YYNGEE. CDR3 in amino acids: CASSAALGTEAFF. The CDR3 nucleotides read TGTGCCAGCAGCGCGGCCCTGGGAACTGAAGCTTTCTTT. Based on the CDR3 plus reference TRBV9 and TRBJ1-1, the full variable domain is DSGVTQTPKHLITATGQRVTLRCSPRSGDLSVYWYQQSLDQGLQFLIQYYNGEERAKGNILERFSAQQFPDLHSELNLSSLELGDSALYFCASSAALGTEAFFGQGTRLTVV.

The rearrangement joins TRBV5-1 to TRBJ2-7; D is perhaps TRBD1 or TRBD2 (5 bases each). The CDR3 spans 13 residues. Germline-derived CDR1 and CDR2 are SGHRS and YFSETQ. V dropped 1 base and J dropped 3 bases, with 8 bases sitting between them. The chain's CDR3 is CASSLWGNYEQYF. DNA for the CDR3: TGCGCCAGCAGCTTGTGGGGGAACTACGAGCAGTACTTC.

The chain uses TRBV4-3 and TRBJ2-1; D may correspond to TRBD1 or TRBD2 (5 bases each). Germline loops: CDR1 LGHNA, CDR2 YSLEER. This CDR3 is 18 amino acids long. V was cut by 0 bases and J by 9 bases, with 24 bases left in between. CDR3 protein: CASSQDHPGASSLGEQFF. The DNA for the CDR3 is TGCGCCAGCAGCCAAGATCATCCCGGGGCCTCTAGTTTGGGTGAGCAGTTCTTC.

The chain joins TRBV6-2 or TRBV6-3 to TRBJ2-2; TRBD1 agrees at 7 bases. CDR1 MNHEY and CDR2 SVGEGT come from the germline V gene. CDR3 length equals 16 residues. With 5 bases clipped from V and 2 bases from J, the junction kept 8 bases outside the gene matches. The CDR3 sequence is CASSLPRGPNTGELFF. CDR3 nucleotides: TGTGCCAGCAGTCTACCTAGGGGGCCCAACACCGGGGAGCTGTTTTTT.

In the case of this clone: The sample carries other DNA sequences with the same CDR3. V usage is TRBV18 and J usage is TRBJ1-5, with a possible D match to TRBD1 (5 bases). Germline values: CDR1 KGHSH, CDR2 LQKENI. The length of the CDR3 is 14 residues. The V end lost 6 bases, the J end lost 1 base, and 10 bases lay between the germline ends. CDR3 amino acids: CASSPGRSNQPQHF. CDR3 bases: TGTGCCAGCTCCCCAGGGAGGAGCAATCAGCCCCAGCATTTT. The full variable domain, rest sourced from reference TRBV18 and TRBJ1-5, is NAGVMQNPRHLVRRRGQEARLRCSPMKGHSHVYWYRQLPEEGLKFMVYLQKENIIDESGMPKERFSAEFPKEGPSILRIQQVVRGDSAAYFCASSPGRSNQPQHFGDGTRLSIL.

As to this clone: The sample carries other DNA sequences with the same CDR3. The V gene is TRBV14, the J gene TRBJ1-6; no definite D call. The CDR3 sequence is 13 residues long. Germline CDR1 and CDR2: SGHDN and FVKESK. V lost 1 base to trimming and J lost 9 bases, with 7 bases between them. DNA of the CDR3: TGTGCCAGCAGCCAAGGTTGGGGTTCACCCCTCCACTTT. This gives the protein CASSQGWGSPLHF.

The chain links TRBV29-1 to TRBJ2-3, with D hard to call. Looked up from germline, CDR1 is SQVTM and CDR2 is ANQGSEA. This CDR3 has 12 amino acids. V lost 6 bases to trimming and J lost 0 bases, with 7 bases between them. CDR3 bases: TGCAGCGTCCGGCATAGCACAGATACGCAGTATTTT. It specifies CSVRHSTDTQYF.

V is TRBV10-3 and J is TRBJ2-3; the D gene is possibly TRBD1 (6 bases). CDR1 and CDR2 (germline): ENHRY, SYGVKD. This CDR3 comprises 14 residues. Trimming removed 6 bases from V and 4 bases from J, with 14 bases in between. CDR3 amino acids: CAIRPGHNADTQYF. CDR3 bases: TGTGCCATCAGGCCGGGACACAACGCAGATACGCAGTATTTT.

This chain links TRBV9 with TRBJ2-5; 7 nucleotides agree with TRBD1. Germline-derived CDR1 and CDR2 are SGDLS and YYNGEE. This CDR3 contains 13 residues. J gave up 7 bases and V 1 base, and 4 bases lay outside the gene matches. The CDR3 protein is CASSVQGQRTQYF. For the CDR3, the DNA is TGTGCCAGCAGCGTACAGGGACAGAGGACCCAGTACTTC.

The V gene is TRBV27, the J gene TRBJ1-2, with 7 bases aligning to TRBD1. The junction had 10 bases not matched to a gene; V was cut back by 5 bases and J by 4 bases. The germline V gene has CDR1 MNHEY and CDR2 SMNVEV (reference sequence). The CDR3 has 15 amino acids. CDR3 DNA: TGTGCCAGCAGTCCCTCAGGGGGGCTCTCCTATGGCTACACCTTC. Its translation: CASSPSGGLSYGYTF.